Below are 30 T cell receptor beta chains sequenced from a single sample in a study of response to subunit inactivated influenza vaccine. TCRdb redid the calling of the RT-PCR reads with MiXCR, one entry per CDR3 protein. The sample lists some 640,000 distinct CDR3 sequences, approximately 15% occurring once. The source was PBMCs from blood, collected 14 days before vaccination. Receptors were obtained from a man in his forties or fifties who received an inactivated influenza vaccine.

V is TRBV4-1 and J is TRBJ1-5; a possible D gene is TRBD1 (5 bases). The germline V gene has CDR1 MGHRA and CDR2 YSYEKL. The V end was cut by 3 bases, the J end by 0 bases, with 12 bases between. CDR3 length equals 16 residues. CDR3 residues: CASSHGSGYSNQPQHF. CDR3 sequence (DNA): TGCGCCAGCAGCCACGGGTCAGGGTATAGCAATCAGCCCCAGCATTTT.

This clonotype was seen only a few times. The chain carries TRBV5-1 and TRBJ1-4; no definite D call. The CDR3 loop spans 10 amino acids. V shed 6 bases and J shed 8 bases, with 5 bases lying between them. Germline V gene data show CDR1 as SGHRS and CDR2 as YFSETQ. For the CDR3, the DNA is TGCGCCAGCAAAGGCGAAAAACTGTTTTTT. Translated, it gives CASKGEKLFF.

This clonotype has a handful of counts. This chain links TRBV6-1 with TRBJ2-3; D may be TRBD1 or TRBD2 (5 bases each). Trimming took 6 bases from V and 2 from J, leaving 21 bases between them. The CDR3 totals 17 residues. Germline V gives CDR1 MNHNS, CDR2 SASEGT. The CDR3 reads CASRSTRTGPATDTQYF. The CDR3 DNA reads as TGTGCCAGCAGATCCACTAGAACAGGCCCAGCCACAGATACGCAGTATTTT.

This clonotype was counted ten times or more. The rearrangement joins TRBV12-3 or TRBV12-4 to TRBJ1-2; D gene unclear. Trimming shortened V by 3 bases and J by 3 bases, and 14 bases separated the two germline ends. This CDR3 has 15 amino acids. CDR3 DNA: TGTGCCAGCAGTTTGAAACAGAGGGCGTACTATGGCTACACCTTC. Translating it yields CASSLKQRAYYGYTF.

Only a few counts were recorded for this clonotype. The rearrangement joins TRBV30 to TRBJ2-7; 8 bases are shared with TRBD1. The germline gives CDR1 GTSNPN, CDR2 SVGIG (reference sequence). CDR3 length equals 14 residues. Losses at the gene ends were 0 bases for V and 6 bases for J; bases not matched to a gene: 7. CDR3 loop: CAWSVGTGKGEQYF. CDR3 coding DNA: TGTGCCTGGAGTGTAGGGACAGGAAAGGGCGAGCAGTACTTC.

This clonotype was picked up many times. The V gene is TRBV10-3, the J gene TRBJ2-7; TRBD1 matches at 9 bases. J lost 0 bases, V lost 6 bases, and 3 bases had no gene match. The CDR3 has 14 amino acids. The germline CDR1 and CDR2 sequences are ENHRY and SYGVKD. CDR3 sequence: CAISGTGLSYEQYF. In DNA, the CDR3 is TGTGCCATCAGCGGGACAGGGCTCTCCTACGAGCAGTACTTC.

This clonotype was counted only a few times. The chain couples TRBV7-6 to TRBJ2-7, with TRBD1 matching 9 bases. This CDR3 comprises 14 residues. Germline-derived CDR1 and CDR2 are SGHVS and FNYEAQ. The J segment lost 6 bases and the V segment lost 4 bases, leaving 7 bases of the junction unmatched. The chain's CDR3 is CASSYRDRDSEQYF. The CDR3 DNA follows: TGTGCCAGCAGCTACCGGGACAGGGACTCCGAGCAGTACTTC.

The chain employs TRBV20-1 and TRBJ1-1; D gene uncertain. The germline V gene encodes CDR1 DFQATT and CDR2 SNEGSKA (reference sequence). The CDR3 runs 13 residues. V was shortened by 5 bases and J by 1 base, with 11 bases between the two germline ends. The DNA for the CDR3 is TGCAGTGCTGAACGAAGGGAGAACACTGAAGCTTTCTTT. Translation gives CSAERRENTEAFF.

The rearrangement links TRBV4-1 to TRBJ1-2; no clear D. CDR1 and CDR2 (germline): MGHRA, YSYEKL. With 1 base removed from V and 2 bases from J, the gap between germline ends came to 14 bases. CDR3 length equals 16 residues. The CDR3 region is CASSQVFGSINYGYTF. Written as DNA, the CDR3 is TGCGCCAGCAGCCAAGTGTTTGGCAGTATAAACTATGGCTACACCTTC.

This clonotype was picked up many times. The J gene is TRBJ2-7, the V gene TRBV20-1; D remains unclear. CDR3 size: 11 residues. V was pared by 1 base and J by 4 bases, with 5 bases between. From germline, CDR1 is DFQATT and CDR2 SNEGSKA (reference sequence). CDR3 residues: CSARANYEQYF. CDR3 DNA sequence: TGCAGTGCTAGAGCAAATTACGAGCAGTACTTC.

This chain connects TRBV12-3 or TRBV12-4 to TRBJ2-2; D is ambiguous. The CDR3 runs 16 residues. Trimming cost V 2 bases and J 7 bases, with 17 bases left between them. The DNA for the CDR3 is TGTGCCAGCAGTTTAATAACAATACCTTCGGGCGGGGAGCTGTTTTTT. Encoded protein: CASSLITIPSGGELFF.

There are a few counts of this clonotype. The J gene is TRBJ2-1, the V gene TRBV29-1; either TRBD1 or TRBD2 may fit D (5 bases each). CDR1 and CDR2 from the germline V gene are SQVTM and ANQGSEA. CDR3 length: 13 amino acids. Trimming pared 4 bases from V and 4 bases from J, leaving 11 bases between. The CDR3 reads CSVGGTNYNEQFF. In DNA form, the CDR3 reads TGCAGCGTTGGGGGGACCAATTACAATGAGCAGTTCTTC.

Comment on this clonotype: Given a much more abundant clone one base away, this may be a read error. This chain joins TRBV12-3 or TRBV12-4 and TRBJ2-1; D is ambiguous. This CDR3 has 15 residues. With 8 bases removed from V and 2 bases from J, the gap between germline ends came to 16 bases. This chain's CDR3 is CASQSRRGPYNEQFF. DNA for the CDR3: TGTGCCAGCCAGAGCAGGAGAGGCCCCTACAATGAGCAGTTCTTC.

The chain employs TRBV6-1 and TRBJ1-6; 7 positions agree with TRBD1. With 5 bases clipped from V and 7 bases from J, the junction kept 5 bases outside the gene matches. The CDR3 is made up of 14 amino acids. Germline assignment: CDR1 MNHNS and CDR2 SASEGT. The CDR3 spells CASSQQGRNSPLHF. The CDR3 region has the DNA TGTGCCAGCAGTCAACAGGGGCGAAATTCACCCCTCCACTTT.

This clonotype has more than one count but fewer than ten. The chain joins TRBV24-1 to TRBJ2-3; a weak D match, TRBD1 (5 bases). The CDR3 loop spans 13 amino acids. From germline, CDR1 is KGHDR and CDR2 SFDVKD. V gave up 5 bases and J gave up 1 base, with 6 bases separating them. CDR3 sequence reads: CATSGRGTDTQYF. CDR3 DNA: TGTGCCACCAGTGGCAGGGGCACAGATACGCAGTATTTT.

This clonotype was seen only a few times. The chain links TRBV11-2 to TRBJ2-1; 8 bases are shared with TRBD2. This CDR3 comprises 13 residues. The germline V gene encodes CDR1 SGHAT and CDR2 FQNNGV. V dropped 0 bases and J dropped 9; count of bases not matched to a gene: 1. As DNA, the CDR3 is TGTGCCAGCAGCTTAGATCTAGCGGGTGAGCAGTTCTTC. As protein: CASSLDLAGEQFF.

The chain joins TRBV7-9 to TRBJ2-5; 9 bases align to TRBD1. V was clipped by 5 bases and J by 5 bases; unmatched bases: 6. Per the germline V gene, CDR1 is SEHNR and CDR2 is FQNEAQ (reference sequence). The CDR3 runs 14 residues. The CDR3 here is CASSQRTGEETQYF. CDR3 nucleotide sequence: TGTGCCAGCAGCCAAAGGACAGGGGAGGAGACCCAGTACTTC.

This clonotype was counted ten times or more. The V gene is TRBV12-3 or TRBV12-4, the J gene TRBJ1-5; 9 bases align to TRBD1. The V gene end was trimmed by 4 bases and the J gene end by 2 bases; junction bases not matched to a gene: 9. The length of the CDR3 is 17 residues. CDR3 bases: TGTGCCAGCAGTTCCGGGACAGGGATTCAGGGCAATCAGCCCCAGCATTTT. It encodes CASSSGTGIQGNQPQHF.

This clonotype has a handful of counts. This chain joins TRBV15 and TRBJ2-7; 7 bases are shared with TRBD2. The V segment lost 4 bases and the J segment 2 bases; nucleotides outside the gene matches: 8. Germline V CDR1 and CDR2: LNHNV, YYDKDF (reference sequence). The CDR3 loop spans 15 amino acids. CDR3 sequence reads: CATSKSSGLPYEQYF. The CDR3 DNA sequence: TGTGCCACCAGCAAGAGTAGCGGGTTACCCTACGAGCAGTACTTC.

This clonotype has more than one count but fewer than ten. The rearrangement uses TRBV12-3 or TRBV12-4 and TRBJ2-2, with a possible D match to TRBD1 (6 bases). This CDR3 has 14 residues. V shed 4 bases and J shed 5 bases, with 11 bases lying between them. The CDR3 loop reads CASSSGTKTGELFF. The CDR3 coding sequence is TGTGCCAGCAGTTCCGGGACAAAGACCGGGGAGCTGTTTTTT.

This clonotype has a single count. This chain links TRBV12-3 or TRBV12-4 with TRBJ2-2, with D hard to call. The germline V and J ends were trimmed by 2 bases and 6 bases, with 10 bases remaining between them. This CDR3 contains 14 residues. In DNA, the CDR3 is TGTGCCAGCAGTTTAACGGAGCGAGCCGGGGAGCTGTTTTTT. It translates to CASSLTERAGELFF.

V usage is TRBV12-3 or TRBV12-4 and J usage is TRBJ2-2, with D uncertain. This CDR3 is 13 amino acids long. V was cut by 3 bases and J by 8 bases, with 10 bases left in between. CDR3: CASSLAPFGELFF. CDR3 in DNA: TGTGCCAGCAGTTTGGCTCCCTTTGGGGAGCTGTTTTTT.

This clonotype was recorded many times. V and J are TRBV29-1 and TRBJ2-3; TRBD2 aligns across 8 bases. Per the germline V gene, CDR1 is SQVTM and CDR2 is ANQGSEA. Trimming cost V 6 bases and J 2 bases; bases outside gene matches: 4. There are 13 residues in the CDR3. The chain's CDR3 is CSVFSGDTDTQYF. The DNA for the CDR3 is TGCAGCGTATTTAGCGGGGACACAGATACGCAGTATTTT.

This clonotype came up a few times. The chain links TRBV20-1 to TRBJ2-7; tentative D call: TRBD2 (6 bases). Trimming cost V 3 bases and J 6 bases, with 18 bases left between them. Germline lookup yields CDR1 DFQATT and CDR2 SNEGSKA (reference sequence). The CDR3 consists of 14 residues. CDR3 amino acids: CSASSMRGWGEQYF. As DNA, the CDR3 is TGCAGTGCTAGTTCAATGCGGGGATGGGGCGAGCAGTACTTC.

V gene TRBV7-2 combines with J gene TRBJ2-7; 7 bases map to TRBD1. Germline V CDR1 and CDR2: SGHTA, FQGNSA. V dropped 1 base and J dropped 7; count of bases not matched to a gene: 10. The CDR3 is 15 residues long. The chain's CDR3 is CASSLEATTGREQYF. The DNA for the CDR3 is TGTGCCAGCAGCTTAGAGGCTACGACAGGGCGGGAGCAGTACTTC.

This clonotype was detected ten times or more. At one end the junction does not follow the germline gene, possibly because of a read error. CDR3 sequence (DNA): TGTGCCAGCAGCGTAGCCGGGCAGCACACAGATACGCAGTATTTT. Amino acids: CASSVAGQHTDTQYF. The rearrangement links TRBV7-9 to TRBJ2-3; D call uncertain. Germline-derived CDR1 and CDR2 are SEHNR and FQNEAQ (reference sequence). CDR3 length: 15 residues.

This clonotype has more than one count but fewer than ten. The V and J genes are TRBV19 and TRBJ1-1; tentatively, D is TRBD1 (6 bases). The CDR3 spans 12 residues. Germline values: CDR1 LNHDA, CDR2 SQIVND (reference sequence). V was pared by 6 bases and J by 5 bases, with 10 bases between. CDR3 in DNA: TGTGCCAGTAGGGGACAACGTACTGAAGCTTTCTTT. Protein sequence: CASRGQRTEAFF.

This chain links TRBV12-3 or TRBV12-4 with TRBJ1-3; 8 bases fit TRBD1. The V segment lost 5 bases and the J segment 0 bases; nucleotides outside the gene matches: 9. The CDR3 totals 17 residues. Here the CDR3 reads CASSPRTGISSGNTIYF. CDR3 DNA sequence: TGTGCCAGCAGTCCCCGGACAGGGATCTCCTCTGGAAACACCATATATTTT.

The rearrangement links TRBV27 to TRBJ2-6, with D tentatively TRBD1 (5 bases). Trimming shortened V by 9 bases and J by 4 bases, and 7 bases separated the two germline ends. The CDR3 has 12 amino acids. Germline CDR1 is MNHEY and CDR2 is SMNVEV (reference sequence). In nucleotides, the CDR3 is TGTGCCAGTAGGACAGGGGCCAACGTCCTGACTTTC. Its protein product is CASRTGANVLTF.

This clonotype was seen more than once but under ten times. The chain recombines TRBV20-1 with TRBJ2-1, with TRBD2 matching 9 bases. The CDR3 runs to 18 residues. With 5 bases clipped from V and 5 bases from J, the junction kept 19 bases outside the gene matches. Germline values: CDR1 DFQATT, CDR2 SNEGSKA (reference sequence). CDR3 bases: TGCAGTGCTCATAAAGGGAGCGGGGGGAATCCCCCCCACAATGAGCAGTTCTTC. Amino acid sequence: CSAHKGSGGNPPHNEQFF.